Listed here are 3 T cell receptor beta chains from one sample, sequenced in a study of T-cell reconstitution after alpha-beta-depleted transplantation in children. The TCRbeta library incorporated unique molecular identifiers. TCRdb redid the calling of the PCR reads with MiXCR, one entry per CDR3 protein. The table lists 700,000 to 950,000 distinct CDR3 sequences, around 17% of them singletons. The sequencing here drew on PBMCs, mostly from graft donor cells, taken 360 days after TCRalphabeta/CD19-depleted stem cell transplant. Receptors originate from a male patient between 5 and 17 years old who had a stem cell transplant for acute lymphoblastic leukemia, so the T cells may come from the graft donor.

This clonotype has more than one count but fewer than ten. The rearrangement uses TRBV4-1 and TRBJ2-7, with TRBD2 matching over 8 bases. V was pared by 8 bases and J by 5 bases, with 11 bases of the junction left unmatched. CDR1 MGHRA and CDR2 YSYEKL come from the germline V gene. This CDR3 has 14 residues. CDR3 in DNA: TGCGCCAGCCAGCGGGGGCAGGGCACCCACGAGCAGTACTTC. Residues: CASQRGQGTHEQYF.

This clonotype was seen more than once but under ten times. The chain recombines TRBV20-1 with TRBJ2-1; no clear D gene. The CDR3 length is 11 residues. CDR1 is DFQATT and CDR2 is SNEGSKA in the germline V gene (reference sequence). The V gene lost 1 base and the J gene lost 10 bases, with 8 bases spanning the gap. The CDR3 nucleotides are TGCAGTGCTAGAGTCGTGGGCGAGCAGTTCTTC. Residues: CSARVVGEQFF.

This clonotype was observed a handful of times. The chain has TRBV10-2 and TRBJ2-7; D tentatively reads TRBD1 or TRBD2 (7 bases each). This CDR3 region has 13 residues. Trimming removed 4 bases at V and 3 bases at J, with 10 bases between. CDR1 is WSHSY, CDR2 SAAADI, per germline. The CDR3 here is CASSAGGVYEQYF. For the CDR3, the DNA is TGCGCCAGCAGTGCAGGGGGGGTCTACGAGCAGTACTTC.